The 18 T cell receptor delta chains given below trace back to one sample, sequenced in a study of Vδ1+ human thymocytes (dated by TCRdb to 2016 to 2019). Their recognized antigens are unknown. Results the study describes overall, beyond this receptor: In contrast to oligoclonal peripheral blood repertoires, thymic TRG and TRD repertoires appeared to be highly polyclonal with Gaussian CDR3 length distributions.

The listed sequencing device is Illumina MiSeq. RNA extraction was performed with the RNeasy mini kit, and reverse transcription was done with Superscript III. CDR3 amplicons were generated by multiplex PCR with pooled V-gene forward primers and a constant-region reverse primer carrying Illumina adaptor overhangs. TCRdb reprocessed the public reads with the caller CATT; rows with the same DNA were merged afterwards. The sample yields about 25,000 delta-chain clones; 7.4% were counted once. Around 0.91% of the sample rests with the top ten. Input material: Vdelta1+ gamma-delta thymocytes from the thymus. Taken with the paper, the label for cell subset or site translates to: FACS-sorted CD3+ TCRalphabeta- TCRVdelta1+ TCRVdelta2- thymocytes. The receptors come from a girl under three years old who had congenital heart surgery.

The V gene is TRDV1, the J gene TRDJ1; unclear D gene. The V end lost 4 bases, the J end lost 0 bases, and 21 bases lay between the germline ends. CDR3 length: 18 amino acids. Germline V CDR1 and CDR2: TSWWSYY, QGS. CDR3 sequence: CALGAGFPAYSYTDKLIF. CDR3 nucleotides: TGTGCTCTTGGGGCAGGATTCCCCGCGTACTCGTACACCGATAAACTCATCTTT.

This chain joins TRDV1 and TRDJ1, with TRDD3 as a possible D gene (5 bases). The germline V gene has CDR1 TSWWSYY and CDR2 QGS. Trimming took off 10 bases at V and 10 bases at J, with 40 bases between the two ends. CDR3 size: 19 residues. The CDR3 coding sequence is TGTGCTCCTGGACATGCCCCAGGTCCCCGGGGGGGCCACCTTACGGGACTCATCTTT. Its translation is CAPGHAPGPRGGHLTGLIF.

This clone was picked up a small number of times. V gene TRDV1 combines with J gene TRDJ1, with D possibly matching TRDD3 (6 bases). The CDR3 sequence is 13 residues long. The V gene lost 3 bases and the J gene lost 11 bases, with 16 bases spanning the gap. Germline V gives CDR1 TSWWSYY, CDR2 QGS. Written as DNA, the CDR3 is TGTGCTCTTGGGGAGCGCAATTGGGGGCGGCTCATCTTT. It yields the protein CALGERNWGRLIF.

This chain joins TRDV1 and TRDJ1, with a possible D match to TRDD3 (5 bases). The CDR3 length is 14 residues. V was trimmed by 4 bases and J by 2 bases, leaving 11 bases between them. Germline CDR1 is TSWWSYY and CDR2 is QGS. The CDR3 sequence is CALGAVRITDKLIF. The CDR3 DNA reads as TGTGCTCTTGGGGCTGTACGGATAACCGATAAACTCATCTTT.

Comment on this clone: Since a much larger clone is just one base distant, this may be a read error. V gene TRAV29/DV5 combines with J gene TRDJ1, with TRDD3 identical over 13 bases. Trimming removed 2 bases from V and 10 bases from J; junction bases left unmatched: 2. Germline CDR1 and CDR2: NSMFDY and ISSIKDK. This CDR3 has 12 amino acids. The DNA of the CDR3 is TGTGCAGCAAGGGACTGGGGGATACGACTCATCTTT. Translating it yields CAARDWGIRLIF.

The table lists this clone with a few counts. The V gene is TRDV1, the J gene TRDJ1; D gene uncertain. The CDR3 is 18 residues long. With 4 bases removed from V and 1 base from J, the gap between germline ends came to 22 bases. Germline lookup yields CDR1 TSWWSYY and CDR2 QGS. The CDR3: CALGVQRPYPIFTDKLIF. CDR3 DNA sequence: TGTGCTCTTGGGGTCCAACGACCGTACCCTATTTTCACCGATAAACTCATCTTT.

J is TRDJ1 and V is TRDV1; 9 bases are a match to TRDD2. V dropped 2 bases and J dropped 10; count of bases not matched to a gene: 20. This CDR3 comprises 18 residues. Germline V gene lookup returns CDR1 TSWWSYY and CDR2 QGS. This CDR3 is CALGESPFLRGPGAGLIF. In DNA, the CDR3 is TGTGCTCTTGGGGAATCCCCCTTCCTACGCGGGCCGGGGGCCGGACTCATCTTT.

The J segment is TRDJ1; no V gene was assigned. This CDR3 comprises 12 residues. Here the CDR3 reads CALGQGTDKLIF. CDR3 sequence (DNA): TGTGCTCTTGGGCAAGGGACCGATAAACTCATCTTT.

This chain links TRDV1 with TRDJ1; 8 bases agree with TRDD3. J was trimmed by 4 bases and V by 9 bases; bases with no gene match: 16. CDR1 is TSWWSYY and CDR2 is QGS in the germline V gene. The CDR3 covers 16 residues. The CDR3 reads CALAYSILGADDKLIF. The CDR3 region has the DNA TGTGCTCTGGCTTATTCTATACTGGGGGCTGACGATAAACTCATCTTT.

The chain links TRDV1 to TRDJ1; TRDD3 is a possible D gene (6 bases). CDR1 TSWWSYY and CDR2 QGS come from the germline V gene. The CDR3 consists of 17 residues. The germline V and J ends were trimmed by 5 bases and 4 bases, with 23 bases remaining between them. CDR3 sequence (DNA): TGTGCTCTTGGGAATATAATGGGGATGCGCAGGGGCGATAAACTCATCTTT. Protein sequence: CALGNIMGMRRGDKLIF.

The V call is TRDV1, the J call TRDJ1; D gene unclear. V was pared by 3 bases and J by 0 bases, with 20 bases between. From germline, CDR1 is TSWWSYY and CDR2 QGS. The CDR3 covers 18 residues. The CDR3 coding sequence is TGTGCTCTTGGGGACTTAATTGACAACGATCCGTACACCGATAAACTCATCTTT. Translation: CALGDLIDNDPYTDKLIF.

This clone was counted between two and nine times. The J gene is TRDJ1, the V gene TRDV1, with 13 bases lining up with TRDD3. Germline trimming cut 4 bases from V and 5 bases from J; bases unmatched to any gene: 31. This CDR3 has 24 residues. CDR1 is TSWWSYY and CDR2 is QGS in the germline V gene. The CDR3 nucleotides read TGTGCTCTTGGGGGAAACCCCGTCCCCCTCGTACTGGGGGATACGCAGGAGGAGCCTGATAAACTCATCTTT. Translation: CALGGNPVPLVLGDTQEEPDKLIF.

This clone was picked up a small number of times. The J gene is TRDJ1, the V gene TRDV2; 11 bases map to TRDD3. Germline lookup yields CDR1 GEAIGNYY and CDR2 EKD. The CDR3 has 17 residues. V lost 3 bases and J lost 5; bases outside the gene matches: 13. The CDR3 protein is CACDAVELGDTPDKLIF. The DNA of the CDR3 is TGTGCCTGTGACGCCGTTGAGCTGGGGGATACTCCTGATAAACTCATCTTT.

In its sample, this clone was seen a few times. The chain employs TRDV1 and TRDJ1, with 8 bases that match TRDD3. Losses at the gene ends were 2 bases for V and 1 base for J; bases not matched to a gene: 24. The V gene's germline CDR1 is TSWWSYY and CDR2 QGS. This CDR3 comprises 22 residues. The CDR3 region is CALGEGEPTCFLGETVTDKLIF. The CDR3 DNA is TGTGCTCTTGGGGAAGGTGAACCTACGTGCTTTCTGGGGGAAACCGTCACCGATAAACTCATCTTT.

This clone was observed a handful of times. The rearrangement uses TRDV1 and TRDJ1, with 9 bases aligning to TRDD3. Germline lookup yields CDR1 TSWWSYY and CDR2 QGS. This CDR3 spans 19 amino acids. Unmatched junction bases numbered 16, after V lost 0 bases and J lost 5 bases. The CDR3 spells CALGELTFPKAGGCDKLIF. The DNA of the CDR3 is TGTGCTCTTGGGGAACTCACCTTCCCAAAGGCTGGGGGATGTGATAAACTCATCTTT.

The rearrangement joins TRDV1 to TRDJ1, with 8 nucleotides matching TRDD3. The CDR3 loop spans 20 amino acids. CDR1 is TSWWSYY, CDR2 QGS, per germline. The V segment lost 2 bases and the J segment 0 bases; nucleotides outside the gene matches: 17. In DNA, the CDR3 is TGTGCTCTTGGGGAAGCCCCGTACCTCCTGGGGGACCAGTACACCGATAAACTCATCTTT. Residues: CALGEAPYLLGDQYTDKLIF.

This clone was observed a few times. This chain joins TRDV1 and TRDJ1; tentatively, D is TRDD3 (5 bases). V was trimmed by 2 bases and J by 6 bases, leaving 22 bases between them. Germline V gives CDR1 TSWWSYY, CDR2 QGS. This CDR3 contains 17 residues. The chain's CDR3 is CALGERATVGFHYKLIF. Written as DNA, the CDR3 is TGTGCTCTTGGGGAAAGGGCTACGGTGGGATTCCATTATAAACTCATCTTT.

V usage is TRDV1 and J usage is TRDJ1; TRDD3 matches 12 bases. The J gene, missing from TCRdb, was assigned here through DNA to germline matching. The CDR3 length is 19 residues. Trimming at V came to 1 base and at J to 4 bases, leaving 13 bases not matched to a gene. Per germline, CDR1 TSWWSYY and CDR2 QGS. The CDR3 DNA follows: TGTGCTCTTGGGGAACCCCTCCCTTCTACTGGGGGATACAACGATAAACTCATCTTT. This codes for CALGEPLPSTGGYNDKLIF.